The 30 T cell receptor beta chains below come from one sample, sequenced in a study of neurological immune-mediated disorders (dated by TCRdb to the late 2010s). Libraries were prepared through 5' RACE. The data were produced on an Illumina HiSeq 2500. Using fastp at Q25 and MiXCR, TCRdb reprocessed the public reads and kept productive beta chains. Identical CDR3 proteins give one entry, which carries the most common genes and DNA. This sample comprises about 120,000 distinct CDR3 sequences, 3.2% of them detected only once. The ten top clones hold 1.3% of the sample. Sequencing used PBMCs. These receptors all come from a woman aged 30 to 39 with multiple sclerosis.

This clonotype was detected ten times or more. The rearrangement uses TRBV12-3 or TRBV12-4 and TRBJ2-7; D is possibly TRBD1 (5 bases). Between the trimmed V and J ends, which lost 3 bases and 4 bases, there was a span of 7 bases. This CDR3 region has 12 residues. CDR3 sequence (DNA): TGTGCCAGCAGTTTGACAGCTTACGAGCAGTACTTC. Protein sequence: CASSLTAYEQYF.

This clonotype was seen ten or more times. The V call is TRBV6-1, the J call TRBJ2-5; TRBD2 matches at 7 bases. CDR1 MNHNS and CDR2 SASEGT come from the germline V gene. The CDR3 covers 14 residues. V lost 8 bases and J lost 3; bases outside the gene matches: 9. CDR3 residues: CASDILAVKETQYF. The CDR3 DNA reads TGTGCCAGCGATATTCTAGCGGTCAAAGAGACCCAGTACTTC.

This clonotype was recorded at least ten times. The chain is built from TRBV9 and TRBJ2-5; D is possibly TRBD1 (5 bases). V was trimmed by 0 bases and J by 2 bases, leaving 11 bases between them. Germline V gene lookup returns CDR1 SGDLS and CDR2 YYNGEE. The CDR3 length is 15 residues. In DNA, the CDR3 is TGTGCCAGCAGCGTAGACAGGCTCCCTCAAGAGACCCAGTACTTC. It translates to CASSVDRLPQETQYF.

This clonotype was observed many times. The rearrangement links TRBV2 to TRBJ1-3; D unclear. The length of the CDR3 is 14 residues. CDR1 and CDR2 (germline): SNHLY, FYNNEI. V lost 3 bases to trimming and J lost 3 bases, with 9 bases between them. Here the CDR3 reads CASSDNGVGNTIYF. The CDR3, as DNA: TGTGCCAGCAGTGATAACGGGGTTGGAAACACCATATATTTT. Full variable domain (outside the CDR3, taken from reference TRBV2 and TRBJ1-3): EPEVTQTPSHQVTQMGQEVILRCVPISNHLYFYWYRQILGQKVEFLVSFYNNEISEKSEIFDDQFSVERPDGSNFTLKIRSTKLEDSAMYFCASSDNGVGNTIYFGEGSWLTVV.

This clonotype was counted at least ten times. This chain joins TRBV12-3 or TRBV12-4 and TRBJ1-5; TRBD1 might be the D (5 bases). The CDR3 sequence is 16 residues long. The germline V and J ends were trimmed by 5 bases and 4 bases, with 18 bases remaining between them. Written as DNA, the CDR3 is TGTGCCAGCAGTCCGGGACGGGAGGCATGGAATCAGCCCCAGCATTTT. Its protein product is CASSPGREAWNQPQHF.

A word on this clonotype: This may stem from a read error, because a much larger clone lies one nucleotide away. The V gene is TRBV6-5, the J gene TRBJ1-1, with a weak D call TRBD1 (6 bases). Germline CDR1 and CDR2: MNHEY and SVGAGI. The V and J ends lost 1 base and 5 bases respectively, with 14 bases between them. The CDR3 has 15 residues. The CDR3 spells CASSYWTRGGTEAFF. CDR3 DNA sequence: TGTGCCAGCAGTTACTGGACAAGGGGGGGAACTGAAGCTTTCTTT.

V and J are TRBV12-3 or TRBV12-4 and TRBJ2-5; 13 positions match TRBD2. V shed 5 bases, J shed 7 bases, and the junction held 7 bases outside the gene matches. The CDR3 length is 15 residues. This chain's CDR3 is CASSLLAGGHGTQYF. The CDR3 DNA reads as TGTGCCAGCAGTCTACTAGCGGGGGGGCATGGGACCCAGTACTTC.

There are many counts of this clonotype. V usage is TRBV4-3 and J usage is TRBJ2-1; D may be TRBD2 (5 bases). The CDR3 runs to 14 residues. The V and J ends lost 4 bases and 8 bases respectively, with 15 bases between them. Germline V CDR1 and CDR2: LGHNA, YSLEER. The CDR3 loop is CASSLGDFSYEQFF. CDR3 bases: TGCGCCAGCAGCCTCGGGGATTTTTCCTATGAGCAGTTCTTC.

This clonotype has at least ten counts. The J gene is TRBJ1-2, the V gene TRBV29-1, with D unclear. V was clipped by 1 base and J by 7 bases, with 4 bases between them. CDR3 length equals 10 residues. Per germline, CDR1 SQVTM and CDR2 ANQGSEA. The CDR3 region has the DNA TGCAGCGTTGAAGGTGTTGGCTACACCTTC. Protein: CSVEGVGYTF. The whole variable domain, remainder taken from reference TRBV29-1 and TRBJ1-2, is SAVISQKPSRDICQRGTSLTIQCQVDSQVTMMFWYRQQPGQSLTLIATANQGSEATYESGFVIDKFPISRPNLTFSTLTVSNMSPEDSSIYLCSVEGVGYTFGSGTRLTVV.

This clonotype has a count of ten or more. The CDR3: CASSLGLQETQYF. The CDR3 nucleotides read TGTGCCAGCAGCTTGGGGTTACAAGAGACCCAGTACTTC. This sequence joins TRBV7-2 and TRBJ2-5; D not resolved. V lost 3 bases and J lost 2, with 7 bases in between. Germline CDR1 is SGHTA and CDR2 is FQGNSA. CDR3 length: 13 residues.

The chain carries TRBV5-6 and TRBJ2-3; the D gene is possibly TRBD2 (5 bases). V gave up 1 base and J gave up 11 bases, with 20 bases separating them. The CDR3 sequence is 15 residues long. In germline, CDR1 is SGHDT, CDR2 YYEEEE. The CDR3 loop is CASSLWASSYNEQYF. The CDR3 DNA is TGTGCCAGCAGCTTGTGGGCTAGCTCCTACAATGAGCAGTATTTT.

This clonotype was detected ten times or more. CDR3 amino acids: CSAITATSGRGETQYF. In nucleotides, the CDR3 is TGCAGTGCTATTACCGCCACTAGCGGAAGGGGAGAGACCCAGTACTTC. The chain links TRBV20-1 to TRBJ2-5; 8 bases fit TRBD2. The CDR3 length is 16 residues. Trimming removed 4 bases from V and 4 bases from J; junction bases left unmatched: 14. Germline V gene sequence: CDR1 DFQATT, CDR2 SNEGSKA (reference sequence).

This clonotype was observed at least ten times. CDR3 DNA: TGTGCCAGCAGCTTTTCTGAAGCTTTCTTT. Protein product: CASSFSEAFF. The chain couples TRBV7-9 to TRBJ1-1; D is undetermined. V gave up 3 bases and J gave up 6 bases, with 2 bases separating them. The CDR3 loop spans 10 amino acids. Germline V gives CDR1 SEHNR, CDR2 FQNEAQ (reference sequence).

This clonotype was found many times. The V and J genes are TRBV2 and TRBJ1-2; the D is unclear. CDR1 is SNHLY and CDR2 is FYNNEI in the germline V gene. The CDR3 length is 14 residues. V gave up 11 bases and J gave up 1 base, with 17 bases separating them. In nucleotides, the CDR3 is TGTGCCCGCACAAATCTGTCTGTTAACTATGGCTACACCTTC. This encodes CARTNLSVNYGYTF. Together with reference TRBV2 and TRBJ1-2, the CDR3 gives the full variable domain: EPEVTQTPSHQVTQMGQEVILRCVPISNHLYFYWYRQILGQKVEFLVSFYNNEISEKSEIFDDQFSVERPDGSNFTLKIRSTKLEDSAMYFCARTNLSVNYGYTFGSGTRLTVV.

This clonotype was detected ten times or more. The gene calls are TRBV20-1 and TRBJ1-6; no reliable D call. The CDR3 totals 17 residues. V was clipped by 0 bases and J by 0 bases, with 12 bases between them. CDR1 and CDR2 from the germline V gene are DFQATT and SNEGSKA (reference sequence). CDR3 in DNA: TGCAGTGCTAGAGAGGGAGCCCGAGTCTCCTATAATTCACCCCTCCACTTT. Encoded protein: CSAREGARVSYNSPLHF.

Ten or more counts support this clonotype. CDR3 nucleotides: TGTGCCAGCAGCTTGGCCTCTCTAGCCGGTGAGCAGTTCTTC. Translated: CASSLASLAGEQFF. The V gene is TRBV5-6, the J gene TRBJ2-1, with a possible D match to TRBD2 (5 bases). The CDR3 contains 14 residues. Looked up from germline, CDR1 is SGHDT and CDR2 is YYEEEE. Trimming cost V 0 bases and J 9 bases, with 13 bases left between them.

This clonotype was recorded many times. The rearrangement joins TRBV5-1 to TRBJ2-7, with D possibly being TRBD1 or TRBD2 (6 bases each). The germline V gene has CDR1 SGHRS and CDR2 YFSETQ. V dropped 4 bases and J dropped 1 base, with 18 bases sitting between them. The CDR3 totals 16 residues. The CDR3 reads CASSPPGQGRSYEQYF. The CDR3 nucleotides are TGCGCCAGCAGCCCCCCGGGGCAGGGGAGGTCCTACGAGCAGTACTTC.

This clonotype was recorded many times. This chain links TRBV18 with TRBJ1-1, with D possibly being TRBD1 (5 bases). Trimming left V 3 bases short and J 6 bases short, with 11 bases between. This CDR3 contains 13 residues. Germline assignment: CDR1 KGHSH and CDR2 LQKENI. This CDR3 reads CASSPNGGAEAFF. CDR3 nucleotide sequence: TGTGCCAGCTCACCTAATGGGGGTGCTGAAGCTTTCTTT.

This clonotype was counted only a few times. One end of the junction varies from germline; a read error may be responsible. The V and J genes are TRBV5-1 and TRBJ1-6; 7 nucleotides agree with TRBD1. The germline CDR1 and CDR2 sequences are SGHRS and YFSETQ. CDR3 size: 15 residues. The CDR3 here is CASSSSGQIVSTLNF. CDR3 bases: TGCGCCAGCAGCTCCTCGGGACAGATAGTTTCAACCCTCAACTTT.

In this sample, this clonotype turned up many times. This chain connects TRBV11-2 to TRBJ1-2; D remains unclear. This CDR3 has 14 residues. CDR1 is SGHAT, CDR2 FQNNGV, per germline. With 3 bases removed from V and 2 bases from J, the gap between germline ends came to 10 bases. The CDR3 DNA reads TGTGCCAGCAGCTTCGGCTCAGGAAACTATGGCTACACCTTC. Amino acids: CASSFGSGNYGYTF.

This clonotype was observed many times. The chain is built from TRBV7-8 and TRBJ1-2; D may be TRBD1 (6 bases). V was trimmed by 1 base and J by 7 bases, leaving 16 bases between them. The germline V gene encodes CDR1 SGHVS and CDR2 FQNEAQ. The CDR3 has 15 amino acids. The DNA for the CDR3 is TGTGCCAGCAGCTTAGGAGTAACAGGGTATGGTGGCTACACCTTC. The encoded protein is CASSLGVTGYGGYTF. The full variable domain, its missing parts supplied by reference TRBV7-8 and TRBJ1-2, is GAGVSQSPRYKVAKRGQDVALRCDPISGHVSLFWYQQALGQGPEFLTYFQNEAQLDKSGLPSDRFFAERPEGSVSTLKIQRTQQEDSAVYLCASSLGVTGYGGYTFGSGTRLTVV.

This clonotype has a count of ten or more. The chain joins TRBV7-8 to TRBJ2-3, with TRBD1 as a possible D gene (7 bases). Germline V gene data show CDR1 as SGHVS and CDR2 as FQNEAQ. V was cut by 3 bases and J by 6 bases, with 13 bases left in between. The CDR3 extends over 14 amino acids. CDR3 region: CASSFQGEADTQYF. In DNA, the CDR3 is TGTGCCAGCAGCTTCCAGGGGGAGGCGGATACGCAGTATTTT.

This clonotype was detected many times. The rearrangement joins TRBV11-2 to TRBJ2-7; 8 bases agree with TRBD1. The CDR3 extends over 14 amino acids. Trimming at V came to 0 bases and at J to 3 bases, leaving 1 base not matched to a gene. The germline V gene has CDR1 SGHAT and CDR2 FQNNGV. The CDR3 nucleotides are TGTGCCAGCAGCTTAGACAGGGGGCTCTACGAGCAGTACTTC. This codes for CASSLDRGLYEQYF.

There are many counts of this clonotype. The chain links TRBV6-5 to TRBJ2-7, with 7 positions matching TRBD1. The V gene's germline CDR1 is MNHEY and CDR2 SVGAGI. V lost 0 bases, J lost 7 bases, and 15 bases stayed unmatched. This CDR3 is built from 17 residues. DNA for the CDR3: TGTGCCAGCAGTTACTCTCCGAGACAGGGTCATACGGGGGAGCAGTACTTC. Residues: CASSYSPRQGHTGEQYF.

This clonotype was seen at least ten times. The chain carries TRBV12-3 or TRBV12-4 and TRBJ1-1, with D unresolved. The V end was cut by 5 bases, the J end by 4 bases, with 14 bases between. The CDR3 contains 14 residues. CDR3 in DNA: TGTGCCAGCAGTCCCTCTAGCGGGCGCACTGAAGCTTTCTTT. Protein sequence: CASSPSSGRTEAFF.

The chain combines TRBV3-1 with TRBJ1-5; TRBD1 matches at 11 bases. Germline V gene sequence: CDR1 LGHDT, CDR2 YNNKEL (reference sequence). The ends lost 4 bases at V and 5 bases at J; junction bases unmatched: 4. The CDR3 contains 15 residues. The DNA of the CDR3 is TGTGCCAGCAGCCGGGGACAGGGGGACTATCAGCCCCAGCATTTT. It encodes CASSRGQGDYQPQHF.

In this sample, this clonotype turned up many times. The chain combines TRBV3-1 with TRBJ2-2; D not certain. The CDR3 loop spans 13 amino acids. Germline V lookup: CDR1 LGHDT, CDR2 YNNKEL (reference sequence). Trimming removed 5 bases at V and 4 bases at J, with 8 bases between. The DNA of the CDR3 is TGTGCCAGCAGCGAAATAGCCACCGGGGAGCTGTTTTTT. Translated, it gives CASSEIATGELFF.

In its sample, this clonotype was seen many times. V is TRBV5-1 and J is TRBJ2-5; weak D call: TRBD2 (5 bases). The CDR3 consists of 15 residues. Looked up from germline, CDR1 is SGHRS and CDR2 is YFSETQ. V was cut by 2 bases and J by 0 bases, with 11 bases left in between. The CDR3 reads CASSFAGPYQETQYF. In nucleotides, the CDR3 is TGCGCCAGCAGCTTTGCGGGCCCCTACCAAGAGACCCAGTACTTC.

This clonotype has a count of ten or more. This chain links TRBV7-2 with TRBJ2-7; tentative D call: TRBD2 (5 bases). This CDR3 spans 14 amino acids. Trimming stripped 8 bases from V and 2 bases from J, with 16 bases between. Germline CDR1 is SGHTA and CDR2 is FQGNSA. CDR3 bases: TGTGCCAGCCAAAAGCCGGGATGGACCTACGAGCAGTACTTC. As protein: CASQKPGWTYEQYF.

This clonotype was seen repeatedly, ten times or more. This chain uses TRBV5-8 with TRBJ1-2; 8 bases fit TRBD1. Trimming cost V 0 bases and J 6 bases; bases outside gene matches: 7. This CDR3 comprises 15 residues. Germline CDR1 and CDR2: SGHTS and YDEGEE. The DNA of the CDR3 is TGTGCCAGCAGCTTGGCACGGACAGGGCGGAATGGCTACACCTTC. Translated, it gives CASSLARTGRNGYTF.